This T cell receptor beta chain was found in a study of blood T cell repertoires in COVID-19. Study context: Acute and convalescent COVID-19 samples came from the United States, Italy and Spain. T cells, B-cell-depleted T cells, or PBMCs supplied cDNA or gDNA.

Original processing methods: Estimation of nucleated cell counts was performed using reference gene primer amplification. Measured with immunoSEQ multiplex PCR; TCRdb has only the in-frame clones, and not every one. V, J and clone size were drawn from that table, and D and trimming were deduced from the DNA. The table lists tens of thousands of clones, 75% to 90% of them singletons. Looked up from germline, CDR1 is MNHNS and CDR2 is SASEGT. Trimming shortened V by 0 bases and J by 10 bases, and 10 bases separated the two germline ends. This CDR3 is built from 13 residues. The gene calls are TRBV6-1 and TRBJ2-1; D unclear. This sequence was found in a human donor with acute or convalescent COVID-19. The donor label of this sample is uncertain. Sequenced sample: peripheral blood. The CDR3 DNA reads TGTGCCAGCAGTGAAGCGACTTTGGTAGAGCAGTTCTTC. Amino acid sequence: CASSEATLVEQFF.